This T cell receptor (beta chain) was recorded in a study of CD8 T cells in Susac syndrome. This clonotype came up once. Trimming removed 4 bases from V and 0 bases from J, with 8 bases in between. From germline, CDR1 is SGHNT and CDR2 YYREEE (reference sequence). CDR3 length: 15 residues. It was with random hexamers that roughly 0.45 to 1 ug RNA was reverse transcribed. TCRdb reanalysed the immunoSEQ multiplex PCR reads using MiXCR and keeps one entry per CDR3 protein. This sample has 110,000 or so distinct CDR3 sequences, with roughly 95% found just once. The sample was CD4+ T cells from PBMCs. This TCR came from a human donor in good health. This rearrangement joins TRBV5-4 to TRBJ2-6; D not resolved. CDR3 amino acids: CASSLDGSGANVLTF. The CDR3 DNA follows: TGTGCCAGCAGCCTGGACGGCTCTGGGGCCAACGTCCTGACTTTC.